The clone carrying this T cell receptor (beta chain) was counted many times. Time point specified: newly diagnosed GD, antithyroid drugs for less than 3 months. Making the TCR library involved RNA that had been extracted from PBMCs. The CDR3 totals 15 residues. V lost 4 bases to trimming and J lost 7 bases; unmatched junction nucleotides: 11. Per germline, CDR1 SGHTA and CDR2 FQGNSA. The data belong to a study of regulatory T cells in long-lasting Graves disease. Through Arm-PCR of CDR3 regions and iRepertoire HTBI primers, TCR beta libraries were built. Each CDR3 protein gets one entry after TCRdb re-called the multiplex PCR reads with MiXCR. This sample has hundreds of thousands of distinct CDR3 sequences, with approximately 15% found just once. These records were also assigned to another study, of T cells in Graves' hyperthyroidism and ophthalmopathy.

The chain uses TRBV7-2 and TRBJ2-3, with TRBD1 matching over 7 bases. The sequence was collected from a woman aged 25 to 39 with Graves disease. This specimen consisted of peripheral blood mononuclear cells (PBMCs), obtained at new diagnosis, from a patient treated with antithyroid drugs. This CDR3 reads CASSSWDRPPNTQYF. The DNA of the CDR3 is TGTGCCAGCAGCTCCTGGGACAGACCGCCCAATACGCAGTATTTT.